This T cell receptor beta chain appears in the sequencing data of a study of cytomegalovirus exposure and HLA in healthy donors. Findings and limits, study-wide: A list of roughly 180 TCR beta chains associated with cytomegalovirus was given. Specificity of a few CMV-associated chains for CMV antigens was verified in vitro.

A word on this clone: Antigen unknown.

This PCR relied on a set of 60 Vbeta primers and 13 Jbeta primers. Sequencing was performed with immunoSEQ multiplex PCR; in TCRdb, only in-frame clones are kept and a portion is missing. Found here are fewer than 200,000 clones, 60% to 85% of them singletons; the top ten hold about 0.8%. The sequence derives from a female donor in good health and CMV-seronegative. Sequencing was done on a sample of PBMCs.

This chain's CDR3 is CASSPGTKYEQYF. In DNA form, the CDR3 reads TGTGCCAGCAGTCCAGGGACAAAGTACGAGCAGTACTTC. The V and J genes are TRBV27 and TRBJ2-7; a weak D match, TRBD1 (6 bases). The CDR3 extends over 13 amino acids. Germline lookup yields CDR1 MNHEY and CDR2 SMNVEV (reference sequence). The V end was cut by 5 bases, the J end by 4 bases, with 12 bases between.